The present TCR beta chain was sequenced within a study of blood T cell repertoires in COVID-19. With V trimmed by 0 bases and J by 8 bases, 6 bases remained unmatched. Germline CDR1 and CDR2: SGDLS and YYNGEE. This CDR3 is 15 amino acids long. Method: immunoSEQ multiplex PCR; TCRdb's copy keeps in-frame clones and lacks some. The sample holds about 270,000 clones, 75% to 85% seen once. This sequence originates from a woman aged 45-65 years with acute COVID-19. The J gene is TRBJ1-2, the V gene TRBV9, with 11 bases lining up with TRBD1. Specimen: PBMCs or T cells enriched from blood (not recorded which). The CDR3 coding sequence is TGTGCCAGCAGCGTAGGGACAGGGGGCGTGGAAGGCTACACCTTC. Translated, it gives CASSVGTGGVEGYTF.